Below are 32 T cell receptor beta chains sequenced from a single sample in a study of OX40 agonist ivuxolimab in advanced cancers. The data were produced by immunoSEQ multiplex PCR, yet TCRdb's version contains in-frame clones alone and is incomplete. The sample yields roughly 67,000 clones, approximately 91% seen once. The sample consisted of CD4+ or CD8+ T cells sorted from blood, taken in a trial of the OX40 agonist ivuxolimab. These receptors were collected from an adult with an advanced solid tumor such as melanoma, head and neck, liver or kidney cancer.

This clone was counted a single time. The chain is built from TRBV28 and TRBJ2-5; no clear D. The tail of the sequence fits TRBJ2-7 better, so the J call may be wrong. CDR1 is MDHEN and CDR2 is SYDVKM in the germline V gene. There are 12 residues in the CDR3. The CDR3 sequence is CASSSASYEQYF. Here the CDR3 DNA reads TGTGCCAGCAGTAGTGCCTCCTACGAGCAGTACTTC.

This clone occurred once. J is TRBJ1-1 and V is TRBV19, with D hard to call. CDR1 and CDR2 from the germline V gene are LNHDA and SQIVND (reference sequence). The CDR3 has 13 residues. The ends were cut back, 7 bases at V and 7 bases at J, with 16 bases in the middle. In DNA, the CDR3 is TGTGCCAGTATCTCGAGGAAGACAAATGAAGCTTTCTTT. Translated, it gives CASISRKTNEAFF.

The chain couples TRBV4-1 to TRBJ1-4, with unresolved D. The germline V gene has CDR1 MGHRA and CDR2 YSYEKL. The V end was cut by 0 bases, the J end by 8 bases, with 13 bases between. The length of the CDR3 is 15 residues. The CDR3, as DNA: TGCGCCAGCAGCCAAGATTGGGGTGGGAGGGAAAAACTGTTTTTT. It encodes CASSQDWGGREKLFF.

This clone has only one observation. The gene calls are TRBV2 and TRBJ2-1, with 13 positions matching TRBD2. The CDR3 totals 15 residues. The germline V gene has CDR1 SNHLY and CDR2 FYNNEI. J gave up 8 bases and V 5 bases, and 6 bases lay outside the gene matches. The CDR3 loop reads CASSRGLAGADEQFF. Here the CDR3 DNA reads TGTGCCAGCAGTCGTGGACTAGCGGGAGCGGATGAGCAGTTCTTC.

This rearrangement joins TRBV9 to TRBJ2-1; the D gene is possibly TRBD2 (5 bases). Trimming took off 3 bases at V and 0 bases at J, with 10 bases between the two ends. Germline CDR1 is SGDLS and CDR2 is YYNGEE. The CDR3 sequence is 15 residues long. CDR3 nucleotide sequence: TGTGCCAGCAGCGCGACGGGGAGCTCCTACAATGAGCAGTTCTTC. As protein: CASSATGSSYNEQFF.

The CDR3, as DNA: TGTGCCAGCAGCTTAGTGGGGGCGGGGACAGGGTTTGGCTACACCTTC. Amino acid sequence: CASSLVGAGTGFGYTF. The gene calls are TRBV11-2 and TRBJ1-2, with TRBD1 matching over 9 bases. The CDR3 has 16 residues. V lost 1 base, J lost 7 bases, and 10 bases stayed unmatched. Germline V gives CDR1 SGHAT, CDR2 FQNNGV.

The CDR3 nucleotides read TGTGCCAGCAGGGGCCAGGACAGGGGGCTTAACACTGAAGCTTTCTTT. Translating gives CASRGQDRGLNTEAFF. The rearrangement uses TRBV28 and TRBJ1-1; TRBD1 matches 11 bases. The CDR3 runs to 16 residues. The germline V gene encodes CDR1 MDHEN and CDR2 SYDVKM. V lost 6 bases to trimming and J lost 2 bases; unmatched junction nucleotides: 8.

The genes are TRBV7-9 and TRBJ1-3, with no clear D. Trimming removed 5 bases from V and 8 bases from J, with 16 bases in between. Germline-derived CDR1 and CDR2 are SEHNR and FQNEAQ (reference sequence). CDR3 length: 14 amino acids. The CDR3 DNA reads TGTGCCAGCAGCCCCCCGCAGGCGGTGGACACCATATATTTT. Its translation: CASSPPQAVDTIYF.

Here the CDR3 reads CASSPGTSSSYNEQFF. CDR3 nucleotides: TGTGCCAGTAGTCCAGGGACATCGAGCTCCTACAATGAGCAGTTCTTC. This chain joins TRBV19 and TRBJ2-1; TRBD1 is a possible D gene (6 bases). The CDR3 is made up of 16 amino acids. Germline V CDR1 and CDR2: LNHDA, SQIVND (reference sequence). V dropped 5 bases and J dropped 0 bases, with 14 bases sitting between them. Full variable domain (rest looked up from reference TRBV19 and TRBJ2-1): DGGITQSPKYLFRKEGQNVTLSCEQNLNHDAMYWYRQDPGQGLRLIYYSQIVNDFQKGDIAEGYSVSREKKESFPLTVTSAQKNPTAFYLCASSPGTSSSYNEQFFGPGTRLTVL.

Comments on this clone: The same CDR3 can be traced to other DNA sequences in this sample. The V gene is TRBV19, the J gene TRBJ1-5; D perhaps matches TRBD1 (5 bases). The CDR3 sequence is 13 residues long. V was shortened by 1 base and J by 4 bases, with 5 bases between the two germline ends. CDR1 LNHDA and CDR2 SQIVND come from the germline V gene (reference sequence). The CDR3 sequence: CASSIGGNQPQHF. In nucleotides, the CDR3 is TGTGCCAGTAGTATAGGGGGGAATCAGCCCCAGCATTTT.

The chain has TRBV29-1 and TRBJ2-1; no firm D call. Trimming cost V 6 bases and J 9 bases, with 9 bases left between them. CDR3 length: 10 amino acids. Looked up from germline, CDR1 is SQVTM and CDR2 is ANQGSEA. CDR3 DNA sequence: TGCAGCGTAGGTGGGCTTGAGCAGTTCTTC. It codes for CSVGGLEQFF.

The chain carries TRBV30 and TRBJ1-2; D is possibly TRBD1 (5 bases). CDR3 length equals 14 residues. Germline-derived CDR1 and CDR2 are GTSNPN and SVGIG (reference sequence). V gave up 3 bases and J gave up 6 bases, with 17 bases separating them. CDR3 region: CAWSGDAGGHGYTF. The CDR3 nucleotides are TGTGCCTGGAGCGGGGACGCCGGCGGGCATGGCTACACCTTC.

V is TRBV6-5 and J is TRBJ2-3; TRBD1 is a possible D gene (6 bases). Germline values: CDR1 MNHEY, CDR2 SVGAGI. Trimming took off 3 bases at V and 4 bases at J, with 11 bases between the two ends. The CDR3 contains 14 residues. This CDR3 is CASSYNRASDTQYF. CDR3 DNA: TGTGCCAGCAGTTATAACAGGGCGTCAGATACGCAGTATTTT.

The genes are TRBV11-2 and TRBJ2-3, with D maybe TRBD1 (5 bases). The germline CDR1 and CDR2 sequences are SGHAT and FQNNGV. With 0 bases removed from V and 8 bases from J, the gap between germline ends came to 9 bases. This CDR3 has 13 amino acids. The CDR3 DNA is TGTGCCAGCAGCTTAGATTTAGGGGTTACGCAGTATTTT. This translates into CASSLDLGVTQYF.

The V call is TRBV30, the J call TRBJ1-1; D unresolved. Per the germline V gene, CDR1 is GTSNPN and CDR2 is SVGIG (reference sequence). This CDR3 spans 13 amino acids. Trimming left V 0 bases short and J 0 bases short, with 5 bases between. The chain's CDR3 is CAWSVQMNTEAFF. The DNA of the CDR3 is TGTGCCTGGAGTGTCCAGATGAACACTGAAGCTTTCTTT.

The V gene is TRBV28, the J gene TRBJ1-5; 8 nucleotides match TRBD1. CDR1 MDHEN and CDR2 SYDVKM come from the germline V gene. This CDR3 spans 14 amino acids. Trimming cost V 3 bases and J 2 bases; bases outside gene matches: 0. The CDR3 DNA reads as TGTGCCAGCAGTTTGGACAGGGGCAATCAGCCCCAGCATTTT. It translates to CASSLDRGNQPQHF.

The chain uses TRBV7-8 and TRBJ2-7; 7 positions match TRBD2. Germline CDR1 is SGHVS and CDR2 is FQNEAQ. CDR3 length equals 13 residues. Trimming took 8 bases from V and 3 from J; bases not matched to a gene: 7. CDR3 in amino acids: CASGPGTNYEQYF. CDR3 sequence (DNA): TGTGCCAGCGGACCCGGGACTAACTACGAGCAGTACTTC.

This clone was recorded a few times. The chain joins TRBV7-9 to TRBJ2-7; 8 bases agree with TRBD1. CDR1 is SEHNR and CDR2 is FQNEAQ in the germline V gene (reference sequence). Losses at the gene ends were 11 bases for V and 0 bases for J; bases not matched to a gene: 9. The CDR3 consists of 14 residues. Here the CDR3 reads CASGGTGSSYEQYF. As DNA, the CDR3 is TGTGCCTCCGGTGGGACAGGAAGCTCCTACGAGCAGTACTTC.

The chain links TRBV6-6 to TRBJ2-4; unclear D gene. Trimming pared 6 bases from V and 2 bases from J, leaving 11 bases between. The CDR3 runs to 14 residues. CDR1 and CDR2 from the germline V gene are MNHNY and SVGAGI (reference sequence). CDR3 bases: TGTGCCAGCAGGGAAGGACCATCCAAAAACATTCAGTACTTC. It specifies CASREGPSKNIQYF.

This chain connects TRBV10-3 to TRBJ1-2; the match to TRBD1 covers 7 bases. CDR1 and CDR2 (germline): ENHRY, SYGVKD. The CDR3 loop spans 12 amino acids. V lost 8 bases, J lost 0 bases, and 0 bases stayed unmatched. CDR3 sequence (DNA): TGTGCCATCGGGACAGCTAACTATGGCTACACCTTC. Translated, it gives CAIGTANYGYTF.

This chain joins TRBV6-4 and TRBJ2-7, with D perhaps TRBD1 (5 bases). The ends were cut back, 0 bases at V and 5 bases at J, with 11 bases in the middle. This CDR3 spans 14 amino acids. CDR1 and CDR2 from the germline V gene are MRHNA and SNTAGT. The CDR3 loop is CASSDSYQGHEQYF. Written as DNA, the CDR3 is TGTGCCAGCAGTGACTCGTATCAGGGCCACGAGCAGTACTTC.

The genes are TRBV5-6 and TRBJ2-1; D gene uncertain. V was trimmed by 5 bases and J by 0 bases, leaving 9 bases between them. The CDR3 length is 14 residues. CDR1 is SGHDT and CDR2 is YYEEEE in the germline V gene. CDR3 sequence (DNA): TGTGCCAGCAGAATAGTCTTCTCCTACAATGAGCAGTTCTTC. This encodes CASRIVFSYNEQFF.

This chain joins TRBV10-2 and TRBJ1-5; D is unclear. Trimming pared 4 bases from V and 2 bases from J, leaving 12 bases between. The germline CDR1 and CDR2 sequences are WSHSY and SAAADI. The CDR3 covers 15 residues. The CDR3 here is CASSVEGQGNQPQHF. The CDR3 nucleotides read TGCGCCAGCAGTGTGGAAGGGCAGGGCAATCAGCCCCAGCATTTT.

This sequence joins TRBV7-9 and TRBJ2-3, with TRBD2 matching 7 bases. There are 17 residues in the CDR3. Germline V CDR1 and CDR2: SEHNR, FQNEAQ (reference sequence). Trimming took 5 bases from V and 4 from J; bases not matched to a gene: 15. The CDR3 sequence: CASSPGSASGGSDTQYF. CDR3 DNA sequence: TGTGCCAGCAGCCCAGGGTCGGCTAGCGGAGGATCAGATACGCAGTATTTT. Drawing the rest from reference TRBV7-9 and TRBJ2-3, the complete variable domain is DTGVSQNPRHKITKRGQNVTFRCDPISEHNRLYWYRQTLGQGPEFLTYFQNEAQLEKSRLLSDRFSAERPKGSFSTLEIQRTEQGDSAMYLCASSPGSASGGSDTQYFGPGTRLTVL.

This sequence joins TRBV28 and TRBJ2-7; 7 bases are shared with TRBD1. The V gene's germline CDR1 is MDHEN and CDR2 SYDVKM. The CDR3 loop spans 14 amino acids. The V gene end was trimmed by 3 bases and the J gene end by 5 bases; junction bases not matched to a gene: 7. CDR3 in DNA: TGTGCCAGCAGTTTGAGTCAGGGGGTCCACGAGCAGTACTTC. As protein: CASSLSQGVHEQYF.

This sequence joins TRBV15 and TRBJ2-3, with 7 bases lining up with TRBD2. The V gene end was trimmed by 4 bases and the J gene end by 2 bases; junction bases not matched to a gene: 6. CDR3 length: 15 residues. Germline CDR1 is LNHNV and CDR2 is YYDKDF (reference sequence). The CDR3 is CATSNRRGSTDTQYF. The CDR3 DNA reads TGTGCCACCAGCAACCGGCGGGGGTCCACAGATACGCAGTATTTT.

In its sample, this clone was seen once. This chain uses TRBV5-1 with TRBJ2-1; 8 bases fit TRBD2. V lost 3 bases and J lost 7; bases outside the gene matches: 0. Per the germline V gene, CDR1 is SGHRS and CDR2 is YFSETQ. This CDR3 has 12 amino acids. CDR3 sequence reads: CASSSGGNEQFF. The CDR3 DNA follows: TGCGCCAGCAGCTCGGGAGGGAATGAGCAGTTCTTC.

This clone was detected once. The chain carries TRBV11-2 and TRBJ2-1, with no clear D. The ends were cut back, 1 base at V and 12 bases at J, with 10 bases in the middle. Germline CDR1 is SGHAT and CDR2 is FQNNGV. The CDR3 totals 12 residues. The CDR3 sequence is CASSLGPPGQFF. CDR3 DNA sequence: TGTGCCAGCAGCTTAGGGCCCCCTGGGCAGTTCTTC.

The chain employs TRBV19 and TRBJ1-1; D gene ambiguous. The CDR3 spans 13 residues. CDR1 LNHDA and CDR2 SQIVND come from the germline V gene (reference sequence). V was clipped by 5 bases and J by 1 base, with 8 bases between them. The CDR3 loop is CASSASTNTEAFF. CDR3 DNA: TGTGCCAGTAGTGCGTCAACGAACACTGAAGCTTTCTTT.

This rearrangement joins TRBV5-5 to TRBJ1-5; D uncertain. Trimming pared 4 bases from V and 15 bases from J, leaving 20 bases between. Germline CDR1 and CDR2: SGHKS and YYEKEE (reference sequence). The CDR3 has 13 amino acids. CDR3 loop: CASSTSPSYPVHF. The CDR3 DNA reads as TGTGCCAGCAGCACAAGCCCCTCATACCCCGTGCATTTT.

This rearrangement joins TRBV5-3 to TRBJ2-1; 8 bases map to TRBD2. TRBV5-3 is treated as an ORF (open reading frame) with a function not yet certain. With V trimmed by 1 base and J by 10 bases, 1 base remained unmatched. This CDR3 has 12 amino acids. CDR3 in amino acids: CARSLRLAEQFF. CDR3 coding DNA: TGTGCCAGAAGCTTGAGACTAGCGGAGCAGTTCTTC.

The chain employs TRBV29-1 and TRBJ1-1; D gene uncertain. In germline, CDR1 is SQVTM, CDR2 ANQGSEA. Trimming cost V 0 bases and J 4 bases, with 9 bases left between them. The CDR3 extends over 13 amino acids. CDR3: CSVEDRGSTEAFF. Written as DNA, the CDR3 is TGCAGCGTTGAAGACCGAGGGAGCACTGAAGCTTTCTTT.